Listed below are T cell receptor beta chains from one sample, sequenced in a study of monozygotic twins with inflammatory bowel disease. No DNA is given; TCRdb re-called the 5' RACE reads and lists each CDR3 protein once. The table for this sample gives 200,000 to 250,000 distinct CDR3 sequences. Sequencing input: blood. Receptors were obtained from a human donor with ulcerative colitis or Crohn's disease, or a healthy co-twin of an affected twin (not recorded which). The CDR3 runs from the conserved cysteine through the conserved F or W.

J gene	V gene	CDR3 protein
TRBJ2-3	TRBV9	CASGVGGGSTDTQYF
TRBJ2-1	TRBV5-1	CASSSPGQGANEQFF
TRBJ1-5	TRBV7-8	CASSFSPGSSNQPQHF
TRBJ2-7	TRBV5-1	CASSLTGSSSYEQYF
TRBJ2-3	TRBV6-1	CASRETEDTDTQYF
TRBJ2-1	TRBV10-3	CAIRRGGASYNEQFF
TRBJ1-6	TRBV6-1	CASSGLEHSPLHF
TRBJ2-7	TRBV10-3	CAISEWALYEQYF
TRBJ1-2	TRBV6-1	CASCRDPSYGYTF
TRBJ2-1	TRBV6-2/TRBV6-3	CASSGLAGAGGEQFF
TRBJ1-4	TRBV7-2	CASSPWQGGEKLFF
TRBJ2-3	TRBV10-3	CAISASVRPTDTQYF
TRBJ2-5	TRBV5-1	CASSLVVRMYQETQYF
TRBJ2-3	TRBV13	CASSLEGHADTQYF
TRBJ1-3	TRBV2	CASNSGRNAGNTIYF
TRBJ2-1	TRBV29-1	CSVGTGNEQFF
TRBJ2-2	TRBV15	CATSRSIGTRGTGELFF
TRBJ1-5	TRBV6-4	CASSHPSGGVGKYSNQPQHF
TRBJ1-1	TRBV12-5	CASGLVQTPNTEAFF
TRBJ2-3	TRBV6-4	CASSDSSGGATQYF
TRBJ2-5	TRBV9	CASSVGQGARETQYF
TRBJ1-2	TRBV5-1	CASSIGGRLPYGYTF
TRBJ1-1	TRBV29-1	CSAEFSAAAEAFF
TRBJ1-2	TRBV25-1	CASSEQDNYGYTF